This TCR beta chain was obtained from a study of cytomegalovirus exposure and HLA in healthy donors. Study summary: Roughly 86 million unique TCRs from HLA-typed donors made up an early data release.

It was with 60 Vbeta and 13 Jbeta primers that the PCR ran. In the study's own analysis: A later analysis counted approximately 80 million unique TCR beta chains, 10 million to 12 million shared. The repertoire was sequenced with immunoSEQ multiplex PCR; TCRdb's copy has only in-frame clones and lacks some. V and J calls plus clone size are reproduced from that table; the DNA served to infer D and trimming. This table holds 110,000 or so clones, 70% to 85% found once. CDR3 length: 14 residues. Per germline, CDR1 SGHDT and CDR2 YYEEEE. V shed 0 bases and J shed 4 bases, with 9 bases lying between them. Study-wide results and caveats: Cytomegalovirus status was reportedly diagnosed by the classifier with high specificity and sensitivity. A few of the chains that were CMV-associated were confirmed in vitro to be specific for CMV antigens.

This clone has a handful of counts. Its antigen is as yet unknown. Sequenced input: PBMCs. This receptor was obtained from a young woman in good health and CMV-seronegative. This chain joins TRBV5-6 and TRBJ2-3; D call uncertain. As DNA, the CDR3 is TGTGCCAGCAGCTTGGATTTGAGCGCAGATACGCAGTATTTT. It encodes CASSLDLSADTQYF. Using reference TRBV5-6 and TRBJ2-3 for the parts outside the CDR3, the full variable domain is DAGVTQSPTHLIKTRGQQVTLRCSPKSGHDTVSWYQQALGQGPQFIFQYYEEEERQRGNFPDRFSGHQFPNYSSELNVNALLLGDSALYLCASSLDLSADTQYFGPGTRLTVL.